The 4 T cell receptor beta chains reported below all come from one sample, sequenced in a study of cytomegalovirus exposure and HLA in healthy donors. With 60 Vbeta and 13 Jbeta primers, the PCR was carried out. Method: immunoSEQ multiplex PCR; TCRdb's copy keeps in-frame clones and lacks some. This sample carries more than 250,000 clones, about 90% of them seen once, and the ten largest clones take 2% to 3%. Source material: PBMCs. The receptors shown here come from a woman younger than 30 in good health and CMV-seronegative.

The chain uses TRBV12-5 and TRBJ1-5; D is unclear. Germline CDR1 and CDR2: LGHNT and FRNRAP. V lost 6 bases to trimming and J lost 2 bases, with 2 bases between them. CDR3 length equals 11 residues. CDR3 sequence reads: CASGGNQPQHF. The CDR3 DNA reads TGTGCTAGTGGCGGCAATCAGCCCCAGCATTTT.

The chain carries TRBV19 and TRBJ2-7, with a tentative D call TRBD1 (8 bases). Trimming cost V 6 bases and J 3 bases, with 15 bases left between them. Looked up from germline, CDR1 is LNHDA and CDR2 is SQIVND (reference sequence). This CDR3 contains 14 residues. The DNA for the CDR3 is TGTGCCAGTAGCGGGGGGACAGGAAACTACGAGCAGTACTTC. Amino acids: CASSGGTGNYEQYF.

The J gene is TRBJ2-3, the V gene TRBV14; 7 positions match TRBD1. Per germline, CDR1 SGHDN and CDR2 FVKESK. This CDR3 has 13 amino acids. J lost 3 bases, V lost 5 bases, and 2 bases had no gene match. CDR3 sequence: CASSKQGTDTQYF. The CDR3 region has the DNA TGTGCCAGCAGCAAACAGGGGACAGATACGCAGTATTTT.

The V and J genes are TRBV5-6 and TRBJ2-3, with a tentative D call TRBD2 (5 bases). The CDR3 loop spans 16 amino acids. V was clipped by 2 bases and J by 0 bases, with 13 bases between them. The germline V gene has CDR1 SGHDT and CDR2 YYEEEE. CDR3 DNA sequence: TGTGCCAGCAGCTTTCGGCGGGCCGCTAGCACAGATACGCAGTATTTT. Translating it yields CASSFRRAASTDTQYF. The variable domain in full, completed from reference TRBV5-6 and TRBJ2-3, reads DAGVTQSPTHLIKTRGQQVTLRCSPKSGHDTVSWYQQALGQGPQFIFQYYEEEERQRGNFPDRFSGHQFPNYSSELNVNALLLGDSALYLCASSFRRAASTDTQYFGPGTRLTVL.